This T cell receptor (beta chain) comes out of a study of cytomegalovirus exposure and HLA in healthy donors. It was with 60 Vbeta and 13 Jbeta primers that the PCR ran. Sequencing used immunoSEQ multiplex PCR; TCRdb keeps in-frame clones, though not all of them. The profile covers 63,000 or so clones, with roughly two thirds appearing a single time and about 5% taken by the ten largest. The source is a man in his forties or fifties in good health and CMV-seronegative. Specimen: PBMCs.

CDR3: CASSLGSVGGGYEQYF. The CDR3 DNA reads as TGTGCCAGCAGTTTAGGTAGTGTAGGGGGCGGTTACGAGCAGTACTTC. V and J are TRBV27 and TRBJ2-7; 7 bases map to TRBD1. Germline CDR1 MNHEY, CDR2 SMNVEV (reference sequence). The junction had 11 bases not matched to a gene; V was cut back by 2 bases and J by 4 bases. This CDR3 contains 16 residues.